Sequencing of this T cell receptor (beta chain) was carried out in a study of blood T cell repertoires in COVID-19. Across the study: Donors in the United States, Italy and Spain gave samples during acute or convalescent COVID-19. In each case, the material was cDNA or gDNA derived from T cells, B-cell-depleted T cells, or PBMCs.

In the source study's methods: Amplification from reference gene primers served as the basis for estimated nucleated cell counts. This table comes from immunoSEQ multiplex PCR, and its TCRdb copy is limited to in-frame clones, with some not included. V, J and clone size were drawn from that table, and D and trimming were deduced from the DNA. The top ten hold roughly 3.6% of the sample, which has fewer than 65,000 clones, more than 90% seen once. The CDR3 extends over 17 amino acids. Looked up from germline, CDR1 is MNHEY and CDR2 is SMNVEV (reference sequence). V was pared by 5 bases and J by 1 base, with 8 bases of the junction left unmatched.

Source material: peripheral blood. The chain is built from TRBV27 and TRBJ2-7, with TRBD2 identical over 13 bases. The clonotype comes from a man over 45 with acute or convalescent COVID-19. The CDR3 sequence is CASSHGTSGTYSYEQYF. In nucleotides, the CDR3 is TGTGCCAGCAGTCACGGGACTAGCGGGACATATTCCTACGAGCAGTACTTC.